This T cell receptor (beta chain) was identified in a study of T cell responses to AZD1222 COVID-19 vaccine. TCRdb keeps only in-frame clones here, not all; method: immunoSEQ multiplex PCR. The data contain 140,000 or so clones, about nine tenths of them singletons. Per the germline V gene, CDR1 is SGHAT and CDR2 is FQNNGV. This CDR3 contains 14 residues. Turning to this clone: The junction and the germline gene differ at one end; a read error may be behind it.

The clonotype comes from an adult who received the AZD1222 COVID-19 vaccine. V is TRBV11-2 and J is TRBJ2-7, with 8 bases identical to TRBD2. Material: peripheral blood, obtained 28 days after the second AZD1222 dose. The CDR3 protein is CASSLAGRGGEQYF. CDR3 nucleotides: TGTGCCAGCAGTTTAGCGGGGAGGGGAGGCGAGCAGTACTTC.